Listed below are T cell receptor beta chains from one sample, sequenced in a study of blood T cell repertoires in COVID-19. Data came from immunoSEQ multiplex PCR; TCRdb stores just in-frame clones and leaves some out. This table has about 140,000 clones, around nine tenths appearing once. The source material was peripheral blood. The receptors derive from a woman in her forties with acute or convalescent COVID-19. Each CDR3 is given with its conserved first and last residue. Fields, in order: D gene, V gene, J gene, clone size, CDR3 protein, CDR3 DNA. D genes are given only for firm matches. The size entry is marked missing in some rows and otherwise reads once, few, many or a size class.

TRBD2	TRBV19	TRBJ2-5	-	CASSIGLAGGLYQETQYF	TGTGCCAGTAGTATTGGCCTAGCGGGGGGACTGTACCAAGAGACCCAGTACTTC
TRBD1	TRBV10-3	TRBJ2-3	-	CAISGSGGRTDTQYF	TGTGCCATCAGTGGGTCAGGGGGTAGAACAGATACGCAGTATTTT
TRBD1	TRBV9	TRBJ2-7	once	CASSPPIPQGAGEQYF	TGTGCCAGCAGCCCTCCTATCCCTCAGGGGGCAGGGGAGCAGTACTTC
-	TRBV9	TRBJ2-1	-	CASSSHRDFPYNEQFF	TGTGCCAGCAGCTCTCACCGGGACTTCCCTTACAATGAGCAGTTCTTC
TRBD2	TRBV7-2	TRBJ2-1	-	CASSLASAGGNNEQFF	TGTGCCAGCAGCTTAGCGTCAGCGGGGGGGAACAATGAGCAGTTCTTC
-	TRBV2	TRBJ1-1	-	CASGTGSGQTEAFF	TGTGCCAGCGGGACTGGTTCGGGGCAAACTGAAGCTTTCTTT
-	TRBV7-9	TRBJ1-6	-	CASSRGRGDNSPLHF	TGTGCCAGCAGCCGCGGACGGGGGGATAATTCACCCCTCCACTTT
TRBD2	TRBV5-6	TRBJ2-5	once	CASSSRTSGSVQTQYF	TGTGCCAGCAGCTCACGGACTAGCGGGAGTGTACAGACCCAGTACTTC
-	TRBV19	TRBJ1-3	-	CASRLQAAGNTIYF	TGTGCCAGTAGACTACAGGCAGCTGGAAACACCATATATTTT
-	TRBV5-1	TRBJ2-7	-	CASSLRGPRDEQYF	TGCGCCAGCAGCCTCAGGGGACCCCGGGACGAGCAGTACTTC
-	TRBV9	TRBJ1-4	many	CASSDGGATNEKLFF	TGTGCCAGCAGCGACGGAGGAGCAACTAATGAAAAACTGTTTTTT
-	TRBV2	TRBJ2-1	-	CASSEAHNEQFF	TGTGCCAGCAGTGAAGCGCACAACGAGCAGTTCTTC
-	TRBV6-5	TRBJ2-1	-	CASMEVSSYNEQFF	TGTGCCAGCATGGAGGTTAGCTCCTACAATGAGCAGTTCTTC
-	TRBV7-9	TRBJ2-2	-	CASSLVGIGELFF	TGTGCCAGCAGCTTAGTCGGGATCGGGGAGCTGTTTTTT
TRBD2	TRBV7-3	TRBJ2-1	-	CASSLMARLAGVSEQFF	TGTGCCAGCAGCTTAATGGCCCGTCTAGCGGGAGTGAGTGAGCAGTTCTTC
-	TRBV11-1	TRBJ1-1	many	CASSPGRENTEAFF	TGTGCCAGCAGCCCCGGGAGGGAGAACACTGAAGCTTTCTTT
-	TRBV6-5	TRBJ1-2	few	CASSLGPGVHGYTF	TGTGCCAGCAGTCTGGGACCGGGGGTGCATGGCTACACCTTC
TRBD2	TRBV7-2	TRBJ2-1	-	CASSKFTSGSPREQFF	TGTGCCAGCAGCAAATTTACTAGCGGATCCCCTCGTGAGCAGTTCTTC
TRBD2	TRBV24-1	TRBJ2-3	-	CATSDRAGTSGRRADTQYF	TGTGCCACCAGTGATCGGGCTGGGACTAGCGGGAGGAGGGCAGATACGCAGTATTTT
-	TRBV30	TRBJ2-7	-	CAWAMPSGGSYEQYF	TGTGCCTGGGCCATGCCTTCTGGCGGATCCTACGAGCAGTACTTC
-	TRBV3-1/TRBV3-2	TRBJ1-5	-	CASSPRGQPQHF	TGTGCCAGCAGCCCGAGAGGTCAGCCCCAGCATTTT
-	TRBV5-6	TRBJ2-3	-	CASSQSSAAGYF	TGTGCCAGCAGCCAAAGTAGCGCCGCGGGGTATTTT
TRBD2	TRBV7-3	TRBJ2-1	-	CASSSSGSRNEQFF	TGTGCCAGCAGTTCGAGCGGGAGTCGCAATGAGCAGTTCTTC
-	TRBV10-3	TRBJ1-1	once	CAIRPTSRGTEAFF	TGTGCCATCAGACCCACGAGCAGGGGCACTGAAGCTTTCTTT
-	TRBV15	TRBJ2-2	few	CATSPLGGRYTGELFF	TGTGCCACCAGCCCCTTAGGGGGAAGGTACACCGGGGAGCTGTTTTTT
TRBD2	TRBV5-1	TRBJ2-1	-	CASSFRLAVSYSYNEQFF	TGCGCCAGCAGCTTCCGACTAGCGGTTAGCTACTCCTACAATGAGCAGTTCTTC
TRBD1	TRBV24-1	TRBJ1-2	-	CATATSQGEEGYTF	TGTGCCACCGCTACCAGCCAGGGGGAGGAAGGCTACACCTTC
-	TRBV3-1/TRBV3-2	TRBJ2-3	-	CASSQGDGGAQYF	TGTGCCAGCAGCCAAGGGGACGGCGGGGCGCAGTATTTT
TRBD1	TRBV30	TRBJ2-2	-	CAWTRQGDGLVTGELFF	TGTGCTTGGACCCGGCAGGGGGACGGCTTAGTGACCGGGGAGCTGTTTTTT
TRBD1	TRBV5-6	TRBJ1-6	-	CASSFRQGVSSPLHF	TGTGCCAGCAGCTTCAGGCAGGGGGTGAGTTCACCCCTCCACTTT
-	TRBV9	TRBJ1-2	-	CASSASYRVRDGYTF	TGTGCCAGCAGCGCATCATACAGGGTACGGGATGGCTACACCTTC
-	TRBV3-1/TRBV3-2	TRBJ2-5	-	CASSQAGRDLETQYF	TGTGCCAGCAGCCAAGCCGGACGGGATTTAGAGACCCAGTACTTC
-	TRBV30	TRBJ1-6	-	CAWSFQAGNSPLHF	TGTGCCTGGAGTTTCCAGGCGGGGAATTCACCCCTCCACTTT
-	TRBV9	TRBJ1-6	-	CASSVDGEGGSPLHF	TGTGCCAGCAGCGTAGATGGGGAGGGGGGTTCACCCCTCCACTTT
TRBD1	TRBV6-2/TRBV6-3	TRBJ1-4	few	CASSSGTEFQKLFF	TGTGCCAGCAGCTCCGGGACAGAGTTCCAAAAACTGTTTTTT
-	TRBV27	TRBJ1-4	-	CASSLNTDEKLFF	TGTGCCAGCAGTCTAAATACCGATGAAAAACTGTTTTTT
TRBD2	TRBV9	TRBJ2-1	once	CASSVGSSGRLREQFF	TGTGCCAGCAGCGTAGGGTCTAGCGGGAGATTAAGAGAGCAGTTCTTC
TRBD2	TRBV19	TRBJ2-1	-	CASSIDRLAGGEQFF	TGTGCCAGTAGTATAGATCGACTAGCGGGAGGGGAGCAGTTCTTC
TRBD2	TRBV27	TRBJ2-7	-	CASSPRLAVGKEQYF	TGTGCCAGCAGTCCCCGACTAGCGGTGGGTAAGGAGCAGTACTTC
-	TRBV6-6	TRBJ2-7	-	CASTPYSSYEQYF	TGTGCCAGCACTCCTTATAGCTCCTACGAGCAGTACTTC